This T cell receptor beta chain was documented in a study of cytotoxic CD8 clonotypes in ibrutinib-treated CLL. Whole-study context: After a median of around 70 months, 14 patients stayed remitted and around twelve progressed; responses had been partial in around 25 and complete in 2.

V gave up 2 bases and J gave up 5 bases, with 15 bases separating them. The germline gives CDR1 SGHTA, CDR2 FQGTGA. The length of the CDR3 is 15 residues. As input for TCR beta libraries, approximately 2.1 micrograms of genomic DNA came from cryopreserved PBMCs. With sequencing, the targeted depth ranged from 1 in 200,000 to 1 in 1 million T cells. Only in-frame clones appear in the TCRdb table, and some are missing; sequencing was by immunoSEQ multiplex PCR. The sample holds 65,000 to 85,000 clones, roughly 85% seen once. The sample was PBMCs, taken after 24 months of ibrutinib treatment. The chain is built from TRBV7-3 and TRBJ2-5, with D perhaps TRBD2 (6 bases). The sequence derives from a human donor with chronic lymphocytic leukemia. The chain's CDR3 is CASSLYPGSRETQYF. CDR3 in DNA: TGTGCCAGCAGCTTATACCCCGGGAGCAGGGAGACCCAGTACTTC.